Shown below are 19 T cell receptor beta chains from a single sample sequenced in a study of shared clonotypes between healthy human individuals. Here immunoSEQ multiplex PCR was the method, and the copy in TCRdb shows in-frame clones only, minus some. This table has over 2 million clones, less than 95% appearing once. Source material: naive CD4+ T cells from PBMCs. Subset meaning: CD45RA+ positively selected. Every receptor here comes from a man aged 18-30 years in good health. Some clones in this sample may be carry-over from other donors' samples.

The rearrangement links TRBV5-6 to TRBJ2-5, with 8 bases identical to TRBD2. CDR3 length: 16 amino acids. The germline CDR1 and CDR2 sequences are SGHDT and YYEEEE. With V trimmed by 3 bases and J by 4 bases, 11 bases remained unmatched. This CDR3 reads CASSWREVGIPETQYF. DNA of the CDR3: TGTGCCAGCAGCTGGCGGGAGGTAGGGATTCCAGAGACCCAGTACTTC. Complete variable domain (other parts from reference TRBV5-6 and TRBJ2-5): DAGVTQSPTHLIKTRGQQVTLRCSPKSGHDTVSWYQQALGQGPQFIFQYYEEEERQRGNFPDRFSGHQFPNYSSELNVNALLLGDSALYLCASSWREVGIPETQYFGPGTRLLVL.

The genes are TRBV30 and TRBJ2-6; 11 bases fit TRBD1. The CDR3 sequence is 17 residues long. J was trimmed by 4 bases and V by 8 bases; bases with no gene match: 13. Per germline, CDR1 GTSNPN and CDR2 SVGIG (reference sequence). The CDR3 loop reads CARRTGGGIEGANVLTF. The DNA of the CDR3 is TGTGCCCGCCGGACAGGGGGCGGGATAGAGGGGGCCAACGTCCTGACTTTC.

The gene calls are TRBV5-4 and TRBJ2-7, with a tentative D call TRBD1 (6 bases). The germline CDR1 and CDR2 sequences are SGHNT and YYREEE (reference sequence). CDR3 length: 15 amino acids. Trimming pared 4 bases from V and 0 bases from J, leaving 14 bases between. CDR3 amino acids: CASSQVGTISYEQYF. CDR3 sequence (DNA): TGTGCCAGCAGCCAGGTCGGGACAATCTCCTACGAGCAGTACTTC. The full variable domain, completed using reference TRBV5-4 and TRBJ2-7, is ETGVTQSPTHLIKTRGQQVTLRCSSQSGHNTVSWYQQALGQGPQFIFQYYREEENGRGNFPPRFSGLQFPNYSSELNVNALELDDSALYLCASSQVGTISYEQYFGPGTRLTVT.

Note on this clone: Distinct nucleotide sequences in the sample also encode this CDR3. Here the CDR3 DNA reads TGTGCCAGCAGTTTATCGGGCCGAGCGGGCAATCAGCCCCAGCATTTT. This translates into CASSLSGRAGNQPQHF. This chain joins TRBV27 and TRBJ1-5; D is undetermined. V was clipped by 0 bases and J by 2 bases, with 11 bases between them. CDR1 MNHEY and CDR2 SMNVEV come from the germline V gene (reference sequence). This CDR3 is built from 16 residues.

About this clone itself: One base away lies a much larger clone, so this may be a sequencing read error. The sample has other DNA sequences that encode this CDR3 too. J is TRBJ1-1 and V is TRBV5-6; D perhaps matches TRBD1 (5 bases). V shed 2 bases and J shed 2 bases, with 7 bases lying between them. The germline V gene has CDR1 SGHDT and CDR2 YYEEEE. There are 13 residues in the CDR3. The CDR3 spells CASSLDRNTEAFF. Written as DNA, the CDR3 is TGTGCCAGCAGCTTAGACAGAAACACTGAAGCTTTCTTT.

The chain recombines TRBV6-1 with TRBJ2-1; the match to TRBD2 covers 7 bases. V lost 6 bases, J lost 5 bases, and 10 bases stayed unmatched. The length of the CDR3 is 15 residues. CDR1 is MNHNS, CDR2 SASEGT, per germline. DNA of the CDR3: TGTGCCAGCAGAGCGGGACTTTTGGAAAACAATGAGCAGTTCTTC. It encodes CASRAGLLENNEQFF.

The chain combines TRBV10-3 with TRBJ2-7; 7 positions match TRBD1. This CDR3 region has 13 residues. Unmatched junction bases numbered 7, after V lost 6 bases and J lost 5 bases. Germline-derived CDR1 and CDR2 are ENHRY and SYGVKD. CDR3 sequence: CAISPGQAHEQYF. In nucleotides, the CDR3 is TGTGCCATCAGCCCTGGACAGGCCCACGAGCAGTACTTC.

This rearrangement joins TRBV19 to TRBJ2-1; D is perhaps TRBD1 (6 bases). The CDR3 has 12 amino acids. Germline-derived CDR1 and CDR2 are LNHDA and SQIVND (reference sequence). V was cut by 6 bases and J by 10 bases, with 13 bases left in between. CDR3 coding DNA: TGTGCCAGTAGAACCGCCGGGACAGAGCAGTTCTTC. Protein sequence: CASRTAGTEQFF.

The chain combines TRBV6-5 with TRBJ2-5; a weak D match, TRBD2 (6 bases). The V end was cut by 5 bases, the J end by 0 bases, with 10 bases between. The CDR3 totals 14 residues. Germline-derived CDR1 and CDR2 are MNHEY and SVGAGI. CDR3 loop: CASSIAGYQETQYF. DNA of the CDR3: TGTGCCAGCAGTATTGCGGGGTACCAAGAGACCCAGTACTTC.

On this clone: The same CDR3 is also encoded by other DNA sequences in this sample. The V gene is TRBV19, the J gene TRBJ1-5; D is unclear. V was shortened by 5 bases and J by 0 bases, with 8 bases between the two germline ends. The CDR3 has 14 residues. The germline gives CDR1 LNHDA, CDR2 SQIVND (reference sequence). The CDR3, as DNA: TGTGCCAGTAGTGGAACATATAGCAATCAGCCCCAGCATTTT. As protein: CASSGTYSNQPQHF.

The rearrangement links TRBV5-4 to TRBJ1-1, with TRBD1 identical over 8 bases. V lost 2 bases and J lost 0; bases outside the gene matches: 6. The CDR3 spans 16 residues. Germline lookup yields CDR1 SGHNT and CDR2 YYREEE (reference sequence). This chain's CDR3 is CASSFGQGHMNTEAFF. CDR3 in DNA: TGTGCCAGCAGCTTCGGACAGGGCCACATGAACACTGAAGCTTTCTTT.

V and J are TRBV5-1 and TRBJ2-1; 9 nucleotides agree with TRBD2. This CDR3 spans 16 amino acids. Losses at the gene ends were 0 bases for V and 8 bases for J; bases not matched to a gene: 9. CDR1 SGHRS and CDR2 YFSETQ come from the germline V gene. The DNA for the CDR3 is TGCGCCAGCAGCTTGGCCGTAGCGGGAGAAGTGGATGAGCAGTTCTTC. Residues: CASSLAVAGEVDEQFF.

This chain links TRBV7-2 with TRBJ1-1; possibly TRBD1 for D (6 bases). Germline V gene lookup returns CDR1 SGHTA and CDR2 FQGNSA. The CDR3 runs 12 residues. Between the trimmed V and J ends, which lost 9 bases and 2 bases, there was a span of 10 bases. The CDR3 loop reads CASGTPNTEAFF. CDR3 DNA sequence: TGTGCCAGTGGGACACCTAACACTGAAGCTTTCTTT.

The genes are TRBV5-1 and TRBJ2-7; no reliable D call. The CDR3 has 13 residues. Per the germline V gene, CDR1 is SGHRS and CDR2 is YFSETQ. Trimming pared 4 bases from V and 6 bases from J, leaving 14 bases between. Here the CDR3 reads CASSPQELSEQYF. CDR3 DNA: TGCGCCAGCAGCCCCCAGGAGTTGAGCGAGCAGTACTTC.

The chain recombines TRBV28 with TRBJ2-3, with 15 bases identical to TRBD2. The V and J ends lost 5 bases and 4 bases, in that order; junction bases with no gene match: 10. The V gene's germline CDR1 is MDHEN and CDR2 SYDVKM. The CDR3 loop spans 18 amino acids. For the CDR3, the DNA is TGTGCCAGCAGTGCGACCGGGACTAGCGGGAGGTTCCCAGATACGCAGTATTTT. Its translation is CASSATGTSGRFPDTQYF.

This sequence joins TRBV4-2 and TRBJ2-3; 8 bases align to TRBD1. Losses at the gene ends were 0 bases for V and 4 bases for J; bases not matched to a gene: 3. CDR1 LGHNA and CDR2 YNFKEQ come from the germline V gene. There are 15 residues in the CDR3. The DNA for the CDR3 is TGTGCCAGCAGCCAAGACAGGGGGCTCTCAGATACGCAGTATTTT. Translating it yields CASSQDRGLSDTQYF.

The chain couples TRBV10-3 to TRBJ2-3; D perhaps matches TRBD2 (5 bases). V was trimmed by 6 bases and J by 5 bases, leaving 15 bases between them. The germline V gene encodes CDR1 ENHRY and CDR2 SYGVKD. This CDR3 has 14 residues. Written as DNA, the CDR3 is TGTGCCATCAGGATCACGGACTCCGTAGATACGCAGTATTTT. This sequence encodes CAIRITDSVDTQYF.

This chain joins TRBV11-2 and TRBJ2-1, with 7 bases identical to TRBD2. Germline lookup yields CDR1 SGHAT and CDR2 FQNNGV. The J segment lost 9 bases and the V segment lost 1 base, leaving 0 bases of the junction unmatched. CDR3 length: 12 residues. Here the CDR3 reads CASSLGGGEQFF. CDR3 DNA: TGTGCCAGCAGCTTAGGGGGGGGTGAGCAGTTCTTC.

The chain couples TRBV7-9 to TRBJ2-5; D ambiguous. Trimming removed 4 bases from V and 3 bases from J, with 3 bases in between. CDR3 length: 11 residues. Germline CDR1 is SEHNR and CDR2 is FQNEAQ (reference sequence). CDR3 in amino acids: CASSWEETQYF. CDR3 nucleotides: TGTGCCAGCAGCTGGGAAGAGACCCAGTACTTC. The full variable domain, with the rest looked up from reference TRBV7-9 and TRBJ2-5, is DTGVSQNPRHKITKRGQNVTFRCDPISEHNRLYWYRQTLGQGPEFLTYFQNEAQLEKSRLLSDRFSAERPKGSFSTLEIQRTEQGDSAMYLCASSWEETQYFGPGTRLLVL.